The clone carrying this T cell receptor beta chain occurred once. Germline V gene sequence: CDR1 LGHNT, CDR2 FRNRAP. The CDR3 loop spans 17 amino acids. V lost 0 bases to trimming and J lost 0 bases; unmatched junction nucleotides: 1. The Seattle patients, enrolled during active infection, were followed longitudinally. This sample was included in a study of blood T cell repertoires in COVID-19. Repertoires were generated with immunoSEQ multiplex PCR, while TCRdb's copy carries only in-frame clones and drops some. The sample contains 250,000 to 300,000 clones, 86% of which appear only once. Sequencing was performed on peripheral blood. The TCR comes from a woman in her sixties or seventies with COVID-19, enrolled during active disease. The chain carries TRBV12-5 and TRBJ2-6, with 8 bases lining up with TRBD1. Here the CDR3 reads CASGLVQGDSGANVLTF. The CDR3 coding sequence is TGTGCTAGTGGTTTGGTACAGGGGGACTCTGGGGCCAACGTCCTGACTTTC.